A single sample is the source of the 6 T cell receptor beta chains below, sequenced in a study of blood T cell repertoires in COVID-19. Here immunoSEQ multiplex PCR was the method, and the copy in TCRdb shows in-frame clones only, minus some. The profile shows roughly 700,000 clones, 70% to 90% of them singletons. Sequencing was carried out using peripheral blood. All receptors come from a woman aged 18 to 35 with acute or convalescent COVID-19.

The chain joins TRBV29-1 to TRBJ1-4; TRBD1 aligns across 10 bases. Germline loops: CDR1 SQVTM, CDR2 ANQGSEA. The CDR3 is made up of 12 amino acids. V lost 7 bases and J lost 9; bases outside the gene matches: 5. The DNA of the CDR3 is TGCAGCGGGGGACAGGGGAGGAAAAAACTGTTTTTT. Amino acids: CSGGQGRKKLFF.

The chain uses TRBV2 and TRBJ2-4; D perhaps matches TRBD1 (6 bases). Germline V gene data show CDR1 as SNHLY and CDR2 as FYNNEI. Trimming left V 6 bases short and J 1 base short, with 13 bases between. This CDR3 spans 15 amino acids. The CDR3 DNA reads as TGTGCCAGCAGGGCCTACAGGGAGGCCAAAAACATTCAGTACTTC. It codes for CASRAYREAKNIQYF.

The chain couples TRBV15 to TRBJ2-6; possible D gene TRBD1, 6 bases. CDR1 LNHNV and CDR2 YYDKDF come from the germline V gene (reference sequence). The CDR3 consists of 17 residues. V shed 4 bases and J shed 0 bases, with 13 bases lying between them. Here the CDR3 reads CATSKGEVISGANVLTF. CDR3 DNA: TGTGCCACCAGCAAGGGGGAAGTGATCTCTGGGGCCAACGTCCTGACTTTC.

A word on this clone: Other DNA sequences from this sample encode an identical CDR3 as well. This sequence joins TRBV7-6 and TRBJ1-1; D is uncertain. CDR1 and CDR2 (germline): SGHVS, FNYEAQ. Trimming left V 2 bases short and J 2 bases short, with 6 bases between. The CDR3 contains 13 residues. As DNA, the CDR3 is TGTGCCAGCAGCTTAACGGGTAACACTGAAGCTTTCTTT. It is translated as CASSLTGNTEAFF.

The chain combines TRBV6-5 with TRBJ1-1; D gene ambiguous. Between the trimmed V and J ends, which lost 1 base and 3 bases, there was a span of 9 bases. The V gene's germline CDR1 is MNHEY and CDR2 SVGAGI. This CDR3 has 14 residues. CDR3 sequence (DNA): TGTGCCAGCAGTTACTTAGCGGCTCACACTGAAGCTTTCTTT. Residues: CASSYLAAHTEAFF.

The rearrangement uses TRBV7-2 and TRBJ2-3; 14 bases fit TRBD2. The CDR3 covers 16 residues. CDR1 and CDR2 (germline): SGHTA, FQGNSA. V shed 4 bases, J shed 6 bases, and the junction held 6 bases outside the gene matches. CDR3 nucleotide sequence: TGTGCCAGCAGCTCGACTAGCGGGGGGGCTAGGGATACGCAGTATTTT. This encodes CASSSTSGGARDTQYF.